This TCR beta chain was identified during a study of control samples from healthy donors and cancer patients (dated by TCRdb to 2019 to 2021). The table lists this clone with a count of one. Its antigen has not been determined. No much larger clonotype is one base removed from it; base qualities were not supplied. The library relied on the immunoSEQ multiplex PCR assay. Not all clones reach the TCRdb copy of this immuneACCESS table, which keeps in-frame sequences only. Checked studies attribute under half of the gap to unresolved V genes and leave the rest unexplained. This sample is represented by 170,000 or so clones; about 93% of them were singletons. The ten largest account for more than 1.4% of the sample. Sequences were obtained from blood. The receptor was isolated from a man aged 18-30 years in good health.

The CDR3: CATSDNGSTDTQYF. The DNA reads TGTGCCACCAGTGATAATGGGAGCACAGATACGCAGTATTTT. The chain employs TRBV24-1 and TRBJ2-3, with an unclear D gene assignment. Taken from the germline V gene, the CDR1 and CDR2 loops are KGHDR and SFDVKD. The trim is 3 bases for V and 0 bases for J, with a gap of 6 bases between the germline ends. The CDR3 covers 14 residues, taking in both the cysteine and the phenylalanine. Of all the DNA, just the CDR3 is kept, 42 bases in frame from base 1.